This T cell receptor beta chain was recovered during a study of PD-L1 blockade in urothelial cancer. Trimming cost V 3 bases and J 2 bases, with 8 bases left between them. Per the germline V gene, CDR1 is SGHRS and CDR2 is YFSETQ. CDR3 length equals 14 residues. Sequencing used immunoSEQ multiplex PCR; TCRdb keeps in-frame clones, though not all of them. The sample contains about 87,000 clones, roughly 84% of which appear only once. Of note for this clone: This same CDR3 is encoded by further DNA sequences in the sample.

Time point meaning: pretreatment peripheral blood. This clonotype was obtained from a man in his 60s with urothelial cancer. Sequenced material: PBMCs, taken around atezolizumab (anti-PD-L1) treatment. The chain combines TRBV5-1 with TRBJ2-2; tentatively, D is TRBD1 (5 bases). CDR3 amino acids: CASSSDSNTGELFF. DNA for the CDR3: TGCGCCAGCAGCTCTGACAGCAACACCGGGGAGCTGTTTTTT. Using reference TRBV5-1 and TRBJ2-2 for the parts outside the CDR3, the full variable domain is KAGVTQTPRYLIKTRGQQVTLSCSPISGHRSVSWYQQTPGQGLQFLFEYFSETQRNKGNFPGRFSGRQFSNSRSEMNVSTLELGDSALYLCASSSDSNTGELFFGEGSRLTVL.